This T cell receptor beta chain was found in a study of blood T cell repertoires in COVID-19. Across the study: Samples representing acute and convalescent COVID-19 were sourced from the United States, Italy and Spain. PBMCs, B-cell-depleted T cells, or T cells were the source of the cDNA or gDNA that made up the material.

Original methodology: Scientists estimated how many nucleated cells there were by amplifying reference gene primers. TCRdb keeps only in-frame clones here, not all; method: immunoSEQ multiplex PCR. That table gives V, J and clone size, and the DNA gave D and trimming. The sample shows 240,000 or so clones, about 85% of them seen only once. The CDR3 sequence is 13 residues long. The J segment lost 7 bases and the V segment lost 8 bases, leaving 7 bases of the junction unmatched. From germline, CDR1 is MDHEN and CDR2 SYDVKM. V usage is TRBV28 and J usage is TRBJ2-4; 8 nucleotides line up with TRBD1. Sequenced: peripheral blood. The receptor was derived from a man aged 25-45 years who had recovered from COVID-19. The CDR3 is CASVPGQGNIQYF. In DNA form, the CDR3 reads TGTGCCAGCGTCCCCGGACAGGGCAACATTCAGTACTTC.